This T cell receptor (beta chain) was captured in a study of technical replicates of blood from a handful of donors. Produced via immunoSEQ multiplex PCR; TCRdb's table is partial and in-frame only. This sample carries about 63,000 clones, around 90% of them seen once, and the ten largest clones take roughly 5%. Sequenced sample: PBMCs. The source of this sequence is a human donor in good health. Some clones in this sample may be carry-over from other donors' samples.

CDR3 in amino acids: CASSPTTGNADTQYF. The CDR3 DNA reads as TGTGCCAGCAGCCCTACAACGGGAAACGCAGATACGCAGTATTTT. The chain is built from TRBV11-2 and TRBJ2-3; perhaps TRBD2 as D (5 bases). This CDR3 contains 15 residues. V was shortened by 5 bases and J by 4 bases, with 16 bases between the two germline ends. CDR1 and CDR2 (germline): SGHAT, FQNNGV.